The 22 T cell receptor beta chains listed next were all sequenced from one sample in a study of shared clonotypes between healthy human individuals. Only CD45RO-negative cells positively selected for CCR7 counted as naive CD8 cells, so terminally differentiated effector memory CD45RA+ cells were excluded. Generated by immunoSEQ multiplex PCR, the TCRdb table keeps only in-frame clones and is missing some. Among about 2 million clones, over 85% were seen once, and the ten largest hold approximately 1.2%. Sequencing was done on a sample of naive CD8+ T cells sorted from blood. These receptor sequences come from a man aged 18-30 years in good health.

Written as DNA, the CDR3 is TGCGCCAGCAGTGAGTTGGGGAAACTTAACACTGAAGCTTTCTTT. This sequence encodes CASSELGKLNTEAFF. This chain connects TRBV10-2 to TRBJ1-1; D ambiguous. The germline V gene encodes CDR1 WSHSY and CDR2 SAAADI. Trimming left V 1 base short and J 2 bases short, with 11 bases between. CDR3 length: 15 residues.

This chain connects TRBV6-5 to TRBJ2-7; the match to TRBD1 covers 7 bases. Germline V gene lookup returns CDR1 MNHEY and CDR2 SVGAGI. V lost 4 bases and J lost 5; bases outside the gene matches: 8. The CDR3 extends over 14 amino acids. The CDR3 sequence: CASSWTGQPHEQYF. Written as DNA, the CDR3 is TGTGCCAGCAGTTGGACGGGACAGCCCCACGAGCAGTACTTC.

This chain links TRBV30 with TRBJ2-7, with unresolved D. Trimming pared 0 bases from V and 0 bases from J, leaving 6 bases between. Germline CDR1 is GTSNPN and CDR2 is SVGIG (reference sequence). The CDR3 has 13 amino acids. The CDR3 protein is CAWSVYYSYEQYF. The DNA of the CDR3 is TGTGCCTGGAGTGTTTACTACTCCTACGAGCAGTACTTC.

The chain carries TRBV11-3 and TRBJ1-6, with D unresolved. V was trimmed by 5 bases and J by 7 bases, leaving 9 bases between them. This CDR3 spans 13 amino acids. The germline CDR1 and CDR2 sequences are SGHNT and YENEEA. The DNA of the CDR3 is TGTGCCAGCAGCCCTGGACCGAATTCACCCCTCCACTTT. This encodes CASSPGPNSPLHF. The entire variable domain, with the rest obtained from reference TRBV11-3 and TRBJ1-6, is as follows: EAGVVQSPRYKIIEKKQPVAFWCNPISGHNTLYWYLQNLGQGPELLIRYENEEAVDDSQLPKDRFSAERLKGVDSTLKIQPAELGDSAVYLCASSPGPNSPLHFGNGTRLTVT.

The chain couples TRBV5-6 to TRBJ2-5, with D possibly being TRBD1 or TRBD2 (5 bases each). This CDR3 spans 14 amino acids. Germline CDR1 SGHDT, CDR2 YYEEEE. V lost 3 bases and J lost 2, with 11 bases in between. CDR3 coding DNA: TGTGCCAGCAGCTACGGGACGGGTCAAGAGACCCAGTACTTC. This translates into CASSYGTGQETQYF.

The chain carries TRBV4-2 and TRBJ1-4; D is uncertain. The CDR3 is made up of 17 amino acids. Trimming took 0 bases from V and 3 from J, leaving 14 bases between them. The germline V gene has CDR1 LGHNA and CDR2 YNFKEQ. The CDR3 DNA reads TGTGCCAGCAGCCAAGAGATATATCGGGAGTCTAATGAAAAACTGTTTTTT. As protein: CASSQEIYRESNEKLFF.

The chain joins TRBV13 to TRBJ2-7; 12 bases fit TRBD1. The CDR3 has 22 amino acids. Germline CDR1 PRHDT, CDR2 FYEKMQ (reference sequence). V gave up 2 bases and J gave up 0 bases; unmatched junction bases: 20. In DNA form, the CDR3 reads TGTGCCAGCAGCTTAACAAAAAGGTGGTCGGGACAGGGGGCTTTAAGCTCCTACGAGCAGTACTTC. Translated: CASSLTKRWSGQGALSSYEQYF. The full variable domain, in which reference TRBV13 and TRBJ2-7 provide the parts outside the CDR3, is AAGVIQSPRHLIKEKRETATLKCYPIPRHDTVYWYQQGPGQDPQFLISFYEKMQSDKGSIPDRFSAQQFSDYHSELNMSSLELGDSALYFCASSLTKRWSGQGALSSYEQYFGPGTRLTVT.

The chain recombines TRBV9 with TRBJ2-7; 7 bases are a match to TRBD1. CDR1 is SGDLS and CDR2 is YYNGEE in the germline V gene. CDR3 length: 16 amino acids. Losses at the gene ends were 4 bases for V and 1 base for J; bases not matched to a gene: 11. CDR3 nucleotides: TGTGCCAGCAGCCCGTGGGACAGCCAAACATCCTACGAGCAGTACTTC. Translating gives CASSPWDSQTSYEQYF.

V is TRBV10-3 and J is TRBJ2-5; D might be TRBD1 (6 bases). Looked up from germline, CDR1 is ENHRY and CDR2 is SYGVKD. This CDR3 comprises 12 residues. Trimming pared 4 bases from V and 3 bases from J, leaving 6 bases between. The CDR3 sequence is CAISGTEETQYF. In nucleotides, the CDR3 is TGTGCCATCAGTGGGACAGAAGAGACCCAGTACTTC.

The V gene is TRBV5-6, the J gene TRBJ2-7; D remains ambiguous. Germline values: CDR1 SGHDT, CDR2 YYEEEE. V was pared by 6 bases and J by 4 bases, with 11 bases between. The CDR3 is 12 amino acids. The CDR3 reads CASTLGVYEQYF. The CDR3 DNA sequence: TGTGCCAGCACCCTTGGTGTATACGAGCAGTACTTC. Looking up the rest from reference TRBV5-6 and TRBJ2-7 gives the full variable domain: DAGVTQSPTHLIKTRGQQVTLRCSPKSGHDTVSWYQQALGQGPQFIFQYYEEEERQRGNFPDRFSGHQFPNYSSELNVNALLLGDSALYLCASTLGVYEQYFGPGTRLTVT.

On this clone: The same CDR3 can be traced to other DNA sequences in this sample. The chain joins TRBV6-5 to TRBJ2-3, with D maybe TRBD2 (6 bases). Germline V gives CDR1 MNHEY, CDR2 SVGAGI. This CDR3 contains 15 residues. V lost 0 bases, J lost 1 base, and 8 bases lay in between. In nucleotides, the CDR3 is TGTGCCAGCAGTTACTCGTCGGGGGGCACAGATACGCAGTATTTT. It encodes CASSYSSGGTDTQYF.

The gene calls are TRBV21-1 and TRBJ1-2. TRBV21-1 is annotated as a pseudogene. CDR3 length: 10 residues. The CDR3 nucleotides read TGTGCCAGCGGTAGGTATGGCTACACCTTC. Translating gives CASGRYGYTF.

The gene calls are TRBV5-6 and TRBJ2-1, with a tentative D call TRBD2 (6 bases). CDR1 is SGHDT and CDR2 is YYEEEE in the germline V gene. V was clipped by 0 bases and J by 7 bases, with 17 bases between them. CDR3 length equals 16 residues. The CDR3 sequence: CASSLVPETEGNEQFF. Here the CDR3 DNA reads TGTGCCAGCAGCTTGGTTCCGGAAACGGAGGGGAATGAGCAGTTCTTC.

The rearrangement links TRBV5-6 to TRBJ1-4, with D unresolved. Germline V gene data show CDR1 as SGHDT and CDR2 as YYEEEE. The CDR3 consists of 12 residues. V lost 2 bases and J 10 bases, leaving 9 bases between the germline ends. CDR3: CASSFIDGKLFF. Here the CDR3 DNA reads TGTGCCAGCAGCTTCATTGACGGAAAACTGTTTTTT.

This chain connects TRBV6-6 to TRBJ2-2; no reliable D call. Germline V gives CDR1 MNHNY, CDR2 SVGAGI (reference sequence). Deletions cut 6 bases from V and 4 bases from J, with 12 bases between. The CDR3 sequence is 14 residues long. The CDR3 nucleotides are TGTGCCAGCAGCGCTTCGCAGGTCACCGGGGAGCTGTTTTTT. It translates to CASSASQVTGELFF.

Only a few counts were recorded for this clone. The chain combines TRBV7-8 with TRBJ1-2, with 8 bases aligning to TRBD1. With 5 bases clipped from V and 4 bases from J, the junction kept 6 bases outside the gene matches. The CDR3 runs 14 residues. CDR1 and CDR2 from the germline V gene are SGHVS and FQNEAQ. Written as DNA, the CDR3 is TGTGCCAGCAGCGTGACAGGGGTCGGCTATGGCTACACCTTC. Amino acids: CASSVTGVGYGYTF.

This clone was seen once. The chain is built from TRBV4-2 and TRBJ2-3; 12 nucleotides align to TRBD2. The junction had 17 bases not matched to a gene; V was cut back by 1 base and J by 0 bases. CDR1 is LGHNA and CDR2 is YNFKEQ in the germline V gene. The CDR3 is made up of 22 amino acids. CDR3 amino acids: CASSQGGHRTSGARESTDTQYF. The CDR3 region has the DNA TGTGCCAGCAGCCAAGGGGGCCATAGGACTAGCGGGGCGAGAGAGAGCACAGATACGCAGTATTTT.

The chain carries TRBV6-1 and TRBJ2-7; D is perhaps TRBD1 (6 bases). Germline V gene sequence: CDR1 MNHNS, CDR2 SASEGT. This CDR3 is built from 14 residues. V was clipped by 3 bases and J by 0 bases, with 9 bases between them. The CDR3 is CASSEGQNSYEQYF. Written as DNA, the CDR3 is TGTGCCAGCAGTGAGGGACAAAACTCCTACGAGCAGTACTTC.

This clone has only a few counts. The chain links TRBV19 to TRBJ2-7; 8 bases line up with TRBD2. CDR3 length: 15 residues. Unmatched junction bases numbered 4, after V lost 1 base and J lost 2 bases. The germline V gene encodes CDR1 LNHDA and CDR2 SQIVND (reference sequence). The CDR3, as DNA: TGTGCCAGTAGTATAGCCGCGGGAGGCGCCTACGAGCAGTACTTC. Protein sequence: CASSIAAGGAYEQYF.

The gene calls are TRBV13 and TRBJ2-5, with D uncertain. Germline V gene lookup returns CDR1 PRHDT and CDR2 FYEKMQ (reference sequence). The V and J ends lost 5 bases and 0 bases respectively, with 7 bases between them. This CDR3 has 13 amino acids. The CDR3 loop is CASSHEHQETQYF. CDR3 DNA sequence: TGTGCCAGCAGCCATGAGCACCAAGAGACCCAGTACTTC.

This chain uses TRBV10-3 with TRBJ2-3, with D hard to call. The CDR3 covers 13 residues. Germline V CDR1 and CDR2: ENHRY, SYGVKD. Trimming took off 3 bases at V and 4 bases at J, with 8 bases between the two ends. CDR3 nucleotide sequence: TGTGCCATCAGTGAAGGCAGCCCAGATACGCAGTATTTT. It codes for CAISEGSPDTQYF.

Notes on this clone: Other DNA sequences from this sample encode an identical CDR3 as well. The chain carries TRBV28 and TRBJ1-1; D is unclear. Germline V gene data show CDR1 as MDHEN and CDR2 as SYDVKM. The CDR3 runs 13 residues. The V end was cut by 6 bases, the J end by 1 base, with 9 bases between. CDR3 in DNA: TGTGCCAGCAGCCCCACGGGGAACACTGAAGCTTTCTTT. As protein: CASSPTGNTEAFF.